A selection of T cell receptor beta chains follows, all from one sample in a study of blood T cell repertoires in COVID-19. Clones were sequenced by immunoSEQ multiplex PCR, and TCRdb holds only the in-frame ones, with some missing. This sample has more than 80,000 clones, with approximately 86% found just once. Material for sequencing was peripheral blood. The source is a man at least 80 years old with acute or convalescent COVID-19. Both conserved end residues are part of each CDR3. D genes are given only for firm matches. The size field is filled for only some rows; it gives once, few, many or a size class.

D gene: -
clone size: once
V gene: TRBV5-1
J gene: TRBJ2-3
CDR3 DNA: TGCGCCAGCAGCTTGGATGCAGGGGTCACAGATACGCAGTATTTT
CDR3 protein: CASSLDAGVTDTQYF

D gene: -
clone size: -
V gene: TRBV6-6
J gene: TRBJ2-3
CDR3 DNA: TGTGCCAGCAGCTCACCAACTTACACAGATACGCAGTATTTT
CDR3 protein: CASSSPTYTDTQYF

D gene: -
clone size: once
V gene: TRBV11-1
J gene: TRBJ1-5
CDR3 DNA: TGTGCCAGCAGCTTAGGGGCAGGGCAGAATCAGCCCCAGCATTTT
CDR3 protein: CASSLGAGQNQPQHF

D gene: TRBD1
clone size: -
V gene: TRBV2
J gene: TRBJ1-4
CDR3 DNA: TGTGCCAGCAGTCTAGGACAGGGGGCGCCGACTAATGAAAAACTGTTTTTT
CDR3 protein: CASSLGQGAPTNEKLFF

D gene: -
clone size: -
V gene: TRBV20-1
J gene: TRBJ2-7
CDR3 DNA: TGCAGTGTGGGCGACTACTACGAGCAGTACTTC
CDR3 protein: CSVGDYYEQYF

D gene: TRBD1
clone size: -
V gene: TRBV7-2
J gene: TRBJ1-2
CDR3 DNA: TGTGCCAGCTTAGGGGGCGGTCTAACCGGTGGCTACACCTTC
CDR3 protein: CASLGGGLTGGYTF

D gene: TRBD1
clone size: -
V gene: TRBV5-1
J gene: TRBJ1-4
CDR3 DNA: TGCGCCAGCAGTCCGGGACAGGGGCATGAAAAACTGTTTTTT
CDR3 protein: CASSPGQGHEKLFF

D gene: -
clone size: -
V gene: TRBV5-1
J gene: TRBJ2-1
CDR3 DNA: TGCGCCAGCAGCTTGGCCCCCCCCGACAATGAGCAGTTCTTC
CDR3 protein: CASSLAPPDNEQFF

D gene: -
clone size: -
V gene: TRBV21-1
J gene: TRBJ1-2
CDR3 DNA: TGTGCCAGCAGCAAAGGTAACAGAAACTATGGCTACACCTTC
CDR3 protein: CASSKGNRNYGYTF

D gene: TRBD1
clone size: -
V gene: TRBV5-1
J gene: TRBJ1-6
CDR3 DNA: TGCGCCAGCAGCTTGGACAGGGGCTCGAATTCACCCCTCCACTTT
CDR3 protein: CASSLDRGSNSPLHF

D gene: TRBD2
clone size: -
V gene: TRBV28
J gene: TRBJ2-3
CDR3 DNA: TGTGCCAGCAGTTTACCAGCGGGGGGTGGCACAGATACGCAGTATTTT
CDR3 protein: CASSLPAGGGTDTQYF

D gene: TRBD2
clone size: -
V gene: TRBV19
J gene: TRBJ2-7
CDR3 DNA: TGTGCCAGTAGCCCATCCACTAGCGGGAGTGTGAAGCAGTACTTC
CDR3 protein: CASSPSTSGSVKQYF

D gene: -
clone size: -
V gene: TRBV4-2
J gene: TRBJ2-1
CDR3 DNA: TGTGCCAGCAGCTCATCAGCGGCCTCCTACAATGAGCAGTTCTTC
CDR3 protein: CASSSSAASYNEQFF

D gene: TRBD2
clone size: -
V gene: TRBV9
J gene: TRBJ2-1
CDR3 DNA: TGTGCCAGCAGCGTAGCCGTAGCGGGTTCGAGAAATTCAAATGAGCAGTTCTTC
CDR3 protein: CASSVAVAGSRNSNEQFF

D gene: -
clone size: -
V gene: TRBV20-1
J gene: TRBJ2-1
CDR3 DNA: TGCAGTGCTGGAGGCCCTAGCAAGCAGTTCTTC
CDR3 protein: CSAGGPSKQFF

D gene: TRBD1
clone size: -
V gene: TRBV7-2
J gene: TRBJ1-6
CDR3 DNA: TGTGCCAGCAGCGCTCGAGGGGGCCTGAATAATTCACCCCTCCACTTT
CDR3 protein: CASSARGGLNNSPLHF

D gene: TRBD1
clone size: -
V gene: TRBV6-2/TRBV6-3
J gene: TRBJ2-3
CDR3 DNA: TGTGCCAGCAGTGGACCGGGACAGGTTACGCAGTATTTT
CDR3 protein: CASSGPGQVTQYF

D gene: TRBD2
clone size: -
V gene: TRBV5-1
J gene: TRBJ2-7
CDR3 DNA: TGCGCCAGCAGCCTCCCGATAGGACTAGCCCAGCCAACTTCCTACGAGCAGTACTTC
CDR3 protein: CASSLPIGLAQPTSYEQYF

D gene: -
clone size: -
V gene: TRBV2
J gene: TRBJ1-3
CDR3 DNA: TGTGCCAGCAGTGCCCCTACCTCTGGAAACACCATATATTTT
CDR3 protein: CASSAPTSGNTIYF

D gene: -
clone size: -
V gene: TRBV6-5
J gene: TRBJ1-6
CDR3 DNA: TGTGCCAGCAGCATACAGGGTTCCAATTCACCCCTCCACTTT
CDR3 protein: CASSIQGSNSPLHF

D gene: TRBD2
clone size: -
V gene: TRBV19
J gene: TRBJ2-1
CDR3 DNA: TGTGCCAGTAGTATCGAGCGGGAGTGGGTCTACAATGAGCAGTTCTTC
CDR3 protein: CASSIEREWVYNEQFF

D gene: -
clone size: -
V gene: TRBV7-9
J gene: TRBJ2-3
CDR3 DNA: TGTGCCAGCAGCTTAGTGTCGGGAATCACAGATACGCAGTATTTT
CDR3 protein: CASSLVSGITDTQYF

D gene: -
clone size: -
V gene: TRBV13
J gene: TRBJ2-3
CDR3 DNA: TGTGCCAGCAGCTTAGGGGCAGGTCGGTCTGATACGCAGTATTTT
CDR3 protein: CASSLGAGRSDTQYF

D gene: -
clone size: few
V gene: TRBV14
J gene: TRBJ2-1
CDR3 DNA: TGTGCCAGCAGCCATCTCCAGCGGAGCTCCTACAATGAGCAGTTCTTC
CDR3 protein: CASSHLQRSSYNEQFF

D gene: -
clone size: -
V gene: TRBV7-2
J gene: TRBJ1-1
CDR3 DNA: TGTGCCAGCAGCTTAGATCGGACCAGGGGCACTGAAGCTTTCTTT
CDR3 protein: CASSLDRTRGTEAFF

D gene: -
clone size: -
V gene: TRBV7-3
J gene: TRBJ2-2
CDR3 DNA: TGTGCCAGCAGCTGGGACTCGAACACCGGGGAGCTGTTTTTT
CDR3 protein: CASSWDSNTGELFF

D gene: TRBD1
clone size: -
V gene: TRBV29-1
J gene: TRBJ2-7
CDR3 DNA: TGCAGCGTTGGGCAGGGGGTCGGTTACGAGCAGTACTTC
CDR3 protein: CSVGQGVGYEQYF

D gene: -
clone size: -
V gene: TRBV7-2
J gene: TRBJ2-2
CDR3 DNA: TGTGCCAGCAGCTTACAGGACATTAACGGGGAGCTGTTTTTT
CDR3 protein: CASSLQDINGELFF

D gene: -
clone size: -
V gene: TRBV9
J gene: TRBJ2-7
CDR3 DNA: TGTGCCAGCAGCGTAGGGGACTCCGCCTACGAGCAGTACTTC
CDR3 protein: CASSVGDSAYEQYF

D gene: -
clone size: -
V gene: TRBV7-6
J gene: TRBJ2-1
CDR3 DNA: TGTGCCAGCAGCTTAAAGCGCGGGGTTCAATGGCAGTTCTTC
CDR3 protein: CASSLKRGVQWQFF

D gene: -
clone size: -
V gene: TRBV3-1/TRBV3-2
J gene: TRBJ1-2
CDR3 DNA: TGTGCCAGCAGACAAGACGGTTGGAGCGGCTACACCTTC
CDR3 protein: CASRQDGWSGYTF

D gene: -
clone size: -
V gene: TRBV6-2/TRBV6-3
J gene: TRBJ1-1
CDR3 DNA: TGTGCCAGCAGTTACATTCAGAACACTGAAGCTTTCTTT
CDR3 protein: CASSYIQNTEAFF

D gene: -
clone size: -
V gene: TRBV5-6
J gene: TRBJ1-5
CDR3 DNA: TGTGCCAGCAGCTTGCGTAGCCTCGGGGGGAGCAATCAGCCCCAGCATTTT
CDR3 protein: CASSLRSLGGSNQPQHF

D gene: TRBD2
clone size: -
V gene: TRBV18
J gene: TRBJ2-5
CDR3 DNA: TGTGCCAGCTCACCGGCTAGCGGGCCGCAAGAGACCCAGTACTTC
CDR3 protein: CASSPASGPQETQYF

D gene: TRBD2
clone size: -
V gene: TRBV5-1
J gene: TRBJ2-7
CDR3 DNA: TGCGCCAGCAGCACCTTGCCCATAGCGGGAGGGCAGTACGAGCAGTACTTC
CDR3 protein: CASSTLPIAGGQYEQYF

D gene: -
clone size: -
V gene: TRBV7-8
J gene: TRBJ1-4
CDR3 DNA: TGTGCCAGCAGCCTTCAGATAGGGGCTAGTAATGAAAAACTGTTTTTT
CDR3 protein: CASSLQIGASNEKLFF

D gene: -
clone size: -
V gene: TRBV10-3
J gene: TRBJ2-5
CDR3 DNA: TGTGCCATCAGTGACCCAGAAGGAGGACAGGGAGGGAAGACCCAGTACTTC
CDR3 protein: CAISDPEGGQGGKTQYF

D gene: TRBD1
clone size: -
V gene: TRBV2
J gene: TRBJ1-5
CDR3 DNA: TGTGCCAGCAGTGACAGGGGGGTGGGCAATCAGCCCCAGCATTTT
CDR3 protein: CASSDRGVGNQPQHF

D gene: -
clone size: once
V gene: TRBV11-3
J gene: TRBJ1-2
CDR3 DNA: TGTGCCAGCAGCCCGGGGGGACGGGAGAATGGCTACACCTTC
CDR3 protein: CASSPGGRENGYTF

D gene: -
clone size: -
V gene: TRBV5-1
J gene: TRBJ1-1
CDR3 DNA: TGCGCCAGCACCTCAACAGGGTTGGGGCTGAACACTGAAGCTTTCTTT
CDR3 protein: CASTSTGLGLNTEAFF

D gene: TRBD1
clone size: -
V gene: TRBV7-2
J gene: TRBJ2-7
CDR3 DNA: TGTGCCAGCAGCTTAGCGGGACAGGCCTCCTACGAGCAGTACTTC
CDR3 protein: CASSLAGQASYEQYF

D gene: TRBD1
clone size: -
V gene: TRBV30
J gene: TRBJ1-2
CDR3 DNA: TGTGCCTGGGGGTCTCAGAAGGCCAATTTACAGGGGCTTAACTATGGCTACACCTTC
CDR3 protein: CAWGSQKANLQGLNYGYTF

D gene: TRBD1
clone size: -
V gene: TRBV7-8
J gene: TRBJ2-1
CDR3 DNA: TGTGCCAGCAGCAGGGACAGGGGCAATGAGCAGTTCTTC
CDR3 protein: CASSRDRGNEQFF

D gene: TRBD1
clone size: once
V gene: TRBV19
J gene: TRBJ2-5
CDR3 DNA: TGTGCCAGTAGTATAGGCCGTGACAGGGGACGGACCCAGTACTTC
CDR3 protein: CASSIGRDRGRTQYF

D gene: TRBD1
clone size: -
V gene: TRBV2
J gene: TRBJ1-4
CDR3 DNA: TGTGCCAGCAACCCACAGGGGGCGGGTGAAAAACTGTTTTTT
CDR3 protein: CASNPQGAGEKLFF